This T cell receptor beta chain was recorded in a study of Graves' ophthalmopathy and Graves' hyperthyroidism (dated by TCRdb to the late 2010s). Context from the whole study: Peripheral blood was collected at initial diagnosis, before any treatment. The study used TCR beta repertoire signatures to distinguish Graves' ophthalmopathy from Graves' hyperthyroidism and to predict progression to ophthalmopathy. In total, approximately 130 blood samples were TCR-sequenced: under 45 ophthalmopathy, some 75 hyperthyroidism and about 17 hyperthyroidism-to-ophthalmopathy patients. A discovery set of about 99 patients (approximately 42 ophthalmopathy, around 57 stable hyperthyroidism) was enrolled to explore V-J signatures distinguishing ophthalmopathy from hyperthyroidism. An independent validation cohort comprised fewer than 20 hyperthyroidism patients and 17 patients who later progressed from hyperthyroidism to ophthalmopathy. In six hyperthyroidism patients, T-cell repertoires of thyroid tissue and blood were compared. Following sampling, methimazole starting at 30 mg daily was administered to hyperthyroidism patients, and high-dose intravenous methylprednisolone was administered to ophthalmopathy patients.

What the study reported, not specific to this receptor: Most expanded thyroid clonotypes with a frequency above 0.001 also appeared in blood, which suggests that blood repertoires may reflect the immune response in the thyroid. Sample size was not predetermined statistically, and investigators were not blinded to group allocation. In validation, the model predicted ophthalmopathy progression with more than 70% sensitivity and about 73% specificity; roughly eleven predicted patients were CT-confirmed with GO in a median of roughly 6.8 months. In cross-validation, the 13-signature model distinguished ophthalmopathy from stable hyperthyroidism with approximately 88% sensitivity and almost 83% specificity, and in the test set the corresponding values were about 80% and 75%.

For repertoire sequencing, the TCR beta CDR3 regions were amplified from RNA transcripts. HTBI primers and the Qiagen OneStep RT-PCR kit were used in a first-round RT-PCR, which was followed by a second-round multiplex PCR, size selection and purification. Sequencing of the libraries was carried out on an Illumina HiSeq2000 in paired-end mode with 100 bp reads. Per the source publication's procedure: SOAPnuke was used for read processing, and reads with adapters, uncalled bases, a mean Phred below 15, or no exact constant-primer or identifier match were discarded. COPE v1.2.5 was used to merge the high-quality paired reads. Each unique nucleotide sequence was treated as a clonotype, and MiTCR v1.1 was used to align the clonotypes to the IMGT TRB V, D and J references. Analysis was restricted to V-J combinations with a frequency above 0.0001, which covered 99.2% of repertoires. For each V-J combination, a TCR clonal expansion and chaos score was defined as F50 clonal expansion divided by the chaos observed in the TCRdist matrix. Features were reduced by Welch's t-statistics and random forest to over 10 V-J combinations, which fed a naive Bayes classifier. The Morisita-Horn index was used to measure how similar the thyroid and blood repertoires were. TCRdb trimmed the raw reads at Q25, called clones with MiXCR and kept productive beta chains. CDR3 protein sequences are deduplicated, and each keeps its most common genes and DNA. Here the V and J calls rest on TCRdb's processing, not on the authors' analysis. Recorded for this sample are a few hundred thousand distinct CDR3 sequences; 15% to 20% of them occurred a single time. The ten biggest clones cover 2% to 3% of the sample.

Taken from cysteine to phenylalanine, the CDR3 has 13 residues. Just the 39-base CDR3 DNA is kept, in frame starting at base 1. Trimming costs V 7 bases and J 3 bases, and their ends lie 12 bases apart. Per the germline V gene, ENHRY is the CDR1 and SYGVKD is the CDR2. Hyperthyroidism was defined as stable when no progression to ophthalmopathy occurred within 18 months of follow-up. Hyperthyroidism patients were newly diagnosed, were aged 18 to 65 years, and had a disease duration under 2 months. Patients were excluded if they had other autoimmune diseases, uncontrolled infections, pregnancy or lactation. Diagnosis was based on clinical symptoms, serum thyroxine, TRAb, thyroid ultrasound and orbital computed tomography. Ficoll-Paque density gradient centrifugation was used to isolate PBMCs from 10 ml of fresh peripheral blood. Trizol reagent was used to extract the total RNA, and its quality was then checked on an Agilent 2100 Bioanalyzer.

The sample holds many counts of this clonotype. Which antigen it targets is not known. Per-nucleotide qualities are absent, and no much larger clonotype sits a single base away. The sequencing input was peripheral blood. The source is an adult woman with stable Graves' hyperthyroidism. Rearrangement joined TRBV10-3 to TRBJ1-2; the D gene remains uncertain. The nucleotide sequence reads as follows: TGTGCCATCATGGCGGAATCGGACTATGGCTACACCTTC. Translated, this gives CAIMAESDYGYTF.